The rows below give T cell receptor beta chains drawn from one sample of a study of cytomegalovirus exposure and HLA in healthy donors. Profiled with immunoSEQ multiplex PCR; TCRdb holds only in-frame clones, not every one. Of some 190,000 clones in the sample, 81% were seen once. The sample taken for sequencing was PBMCs. These receptors all come from a man aged 40-49 years in good health and CMV-seropositive. The CDR3 runs from the conserved cysteine through the conserved F or W. D genes are given only for firm matches. Clone size is given for some rows only: seen once, a few or many times, or a class if the clone is expanded.

V gene	clone size	CDR3 length	D gene	J gene	CDR3 DNA	CDR3 protein
TRBV6-5	NA	11	NA	TRBJ2-2	TGTGCCAGCTCTCCCCGCGGGGAGCTGTTTTTT	CASSPRGELFF
TRBV7-8	NA	15	TRBD2	TRBJ2-7	TGTGCCAGCAGCGAGGGGGGGCGGGGGGGATACGAGCAGTACTTC	CASSEGGRGGYEQYF
TRBV2	NA	13	TRBD2	TRBJ2-4	TGTGCCAGCAGTGCGGGGGGCAAAAACATTCAGTACTTC	CASSAGGKNIQYF
TRBV6-6	NA	14	NA	TRBJ1-3	TGTGCCAGCGGGCAGGGCAGCTCTGGAAACACCATATATTTT	CASGQGSSGNTIYF
TRBV11-2	NA	15	NA	TRBJ2-7	TGTGCCAGCAGCACCGTAGCGGATAGCTCCTACGAGCAGTACTTC	CASSTVADSSYEQYF
TRBV6-5	few	13	TRBD1	TRBJ1-4	TGTGCCAGCAGTTACTCAGGGACAGGGATACTGTTTTTT	CASSYSGTGILFF
TRBV15	once	13	NA	TRBJ2-3	TGTGCCACCAGCAAGTCGGGGACTTATACGCAGTATTTT	CATSKSGTYTQYF
TRBV2	NA	12	NA	TRBJ2-7	TGTGCCAGCAGCCCTTTAGGGGGCGAGCAGTACTTC	CASSPLGGEQYF
TRBV28	NA	13	TRBD2	TRBJ2-7	TGTGCCAGCATAGGGACTAGCGGTCCAAAACAGTACTTC	CASIGTSGPKQYF
TRBV4-3	NA	14	TRBD1	TRBJ1-1	TGCGCCAGCAGCCAAGGGGACAGGGACACTGAAGCTTTCTTT	CASSQGDRDTEAFF
TRBV9	NA	15	TRBD2	TRBJ2-7	TGTGCCAGCAGTCCTAGCGGGGGTGCGTCCTACGAGCAGTACTTC	CASSPSGGASYEQYF
TRBV5-1	NA	12	NA	TRBJ2-7	TGCGCCAGCAGCTTACAGGGTTACGAGCAGTACTTC	CASSLQGYEQYF
TRBV6-1	NA	17	TRBD1	TRBJ1-2	TGTGCCAGCAGTGATGTAGACAGGGGGCTATCCATCTATGGCTACACCTTC	CASSDVDRGLSIYGYTF
TRBV2	NA	17	NA	TRBJ2-7	TGTGCCAGCAGTGAATCCCGCTCAGAGGTCTTGACCTACGAGCAGTACTTC	CASSESRSEVLTYEQYF
TRBV15	NA	13	NA	TRBJ2-7	TGTGCCACCAGCACAGGACAGAGCTACGAGCAGTACTTC	CATSTGQSYEQYF
TRBV18	NA	14	NA	TRBJ2-7	TGTGCCAGCTCCCCCCCAGGGAACGGCTACGAGCAGTACTTC	CASSPPGNGYEQYF
TRBV27	NA	17	NA	TRBJ2-3	TGTGCCAGCAGTTTATCGGAGGGGCTTGGAGGCACAGATACGCAGTATTTT	CASSLSEGLGGTDTQYF
TRBV7-8	NA	18	NA	TRBJ1-6	TGTGCCAGCAGCTTAACAGGCCCGAGAGAGGCCTATAATTCACCCCTCCACTTT	CASSLTGPREAYNSPLHF
TRBV5-6	NA	16	TRBD1	TRBJ2-7	TGTGCCAGCAGCCCCGACAGGGCCCGCTTGTCCTACGAGCAGTACTTC	CASSPDRARLSYEQYF
TRBV18	NA	16	TRBD1	TRBJ2-2	TGTGCCAGCTCACCTACTGCTTCAGGGGGAACCGGGGAGCTGTTTTTT	CASSPTASGGTGELFF
TRBV19	NA	14	NA	TRBJ2-5	TGTGCCAGTAGTATATCGAGGGGGCAAGAGACCCAGTACTTC	CASSISRGQETQYF
TRBV29-1	NA	14	NA	TRBJ2-2	TGCAGCGTTGGGAGGGTAGGGTGGACCGGGGAGCTGTTTTTT	CSVGRVGWTGELFF
TRBV19	NA	14	TRBD2	TRBJ2-7	TGTGCCAGTAGTATAGTCCCTAGCGGGATCGAGCAGTACTTC	CASSIVPSGIEQYF